The text below deals with one T cell receptor (beta chain). What this receptor recognizes is not known. No much larger clone is present one base from it, and per-base qualities are unavailable. Hyperthyroidism patients were newly diagnosed, with disease duration under 2 months, and aged 18 to 65 years. Exclusion was applied to patients with uncontrolled infections, other autoimmune diseases, pregnancy or lactation. Diagnoses were based on clinical symptoms, serum thyroxine and TRAb, thyroid ultrasound and orbital computed tomography. For progressor patients, blood was drawn at the first diagnosis of hyperthyroidism, before any ophthalmopathy symptoms had appeared. Ficoll-Paque density gradient centrifugation was used to isolate PBMCs from under 11 ml of fresh peripheral blood. Progressor patients were initially diagnosed with Graves' hyperthyroidism and developed ophthalmopathy during follow-up. Total RNA was extracted using Trizol reagent, and RNA quality was assessed on an Agilent 2100 Bioanalyzer.

The data are from a study of T cells in Graves' hyperthyroidism and ophthalmopathy (dated by TCRdb to the late 2010s). With respect to the entire study: Peripheral blood was collected at initial diagnosis, before any treatment. To identify distinguishing TCR V-J signatures, a discovery cohort of about 100 patients was used, comprising roughly 45 with Graves' ophthalmopathy and 55 to 65 with stable Graves' hyperthyroidism. Prospective prediction of ophthalmopathy was tested in an independent validation cohort of approximately 19 hyperthyroidism patients and 15 to 17 patients who later progressed to ophthalmopathy. The roughly 94 discovery patients were randomly divided into training and test sets at a 7:3 ratio. In addition, the study compared T-cell repertoires in thyroid tissue and in blood from about 6 Graves' hyperthyroidism patients. After sampling, hyperthyroidism patients received methimazole starting at 30 mg daily, and ophthalmopathy patients received high-dose intravenous methylprednisolone. The paper describes TCR Vbeta CDR3 sequencing of 120 to 150 peripheral blood samples, made up of 40 to 45 ophthalmopathy patients, roughly 80 hyperthyroidism patients and about 17 progressor patients. General study outcomes and caveats: In validation, the model predicted progression to ophthalmopathy with over 65% sensitivity and about 72% specificity, a median of approximately 6.5 months before onset. In cross-validation, a model built on a 13 V-J signature told ophthalmopathy apart from stable hyperthyroidism with under 90% sensitivity and around 83% specificity, and in testing the same model reached 80%/75%. No statistical method was used to set the sample size in advance, and investigators knew the group allocation. Most expanded thyroid clonotypes (frequency above 0.001) were also found in blood, which suggests that blood repertoires may mirror thyroid immune responses.

Amplification of TCR beta CDR3 regions was carried out from RNA transcripts. A first-round RT-PCR of the TCR CDR3 used the HTBI primer set with the Qiagen OneStep RT-PCR kit. Libraries were constructed in a second round of multiplex PCR, after which size selection and purification were performed. The libraries were sequenced on an Illumina HiSeq2000 using paired-end 100 bp reads. The paper's processing steps were these. Raw data were processed with SOAPnuke, discarding reads with adapters, uncalled bases, mean Phred below 15, or no exact constant-primer or identifier match. High-quality paired reads were merged using COPE v1.2.5, and each unique nucleotide sequence was defined as a clonotype. Clonotypes were aligned to IMGT TRBV, TRBD and TRBJ reference segments using MiTCR v1.1. Only V-J combinations with frequency above 0.0001, covering approximately 99% of repertoires, were analysed. The TCS score was defined as F50 (clonal expansion) divided by E x V (chaos), with BLOSUM62-based TCRdist calculated between CDR3 peptides within each V-J. Welch's t-statistics and random forest reduced some 510 V-J features to roughly 13, which were used in a naive Bayes classifier (R e1071). The raw public reads went through TCRdb reprocessing: fastp at Q25, MiXCR clone calling, in-frame beta chains kept. Here each entry gathers all rows of one CDR3 protein and keeps the most common genes and DNA. The V and J calls reflect TCRdb's pipeline rather than the authors' work. The sample has hundreds of thousands of distinct CDR3 sequences on record, 15% to 20% of them singletons. The leading ten clones occupy approximately 15% of the sample.

CDR1 and CDR2 were assigned from the germline V gene as SGHTA and FQGNSA. The CDR3 spans 15 residues, from the cysteine through the phenylalanine. Only CDR3 DNA remains: 45 bases, in frame from the first base. V is reduced by 7 bases and J by 7 bases, leaving a spacing of 17 bases between them. This receptor was identified in a woman between 50 and 59 years old with Graves' hyperthyroidism that later progressed to Graves' ophthalmopathy. The sequence links TRBV7-2 to TRBJ1-6, and TRBD1 may be the D gene, going by 5 matching bases. The specimen sequenced was blood. The nucleotides are TGTGCCAGCACCCTTAACGGGGACCGAAATTCACCCCTCCACTTT. Its protein reads: CASTLNGDRNSPLHF.